This T cell receptor beta chain was identified in a study of somatic mutations in cytotoxic T cells in rheumatoid arthritis. Whole-study context: Flow sorting of some V beta antibody-stained T cells reached nearly 100% purity, with V beta1+ cells also TCRB-sequenced. Study conclusions and caveats: Age-matched healthy controls and rheumatoid arthritis patients had CD8+ T-cell clonality that did not differ significantly.

The repertoire was sequenced with immunoSEQ multiplex PCR; TCRdb's copy has only in-frame clones and lacks some. The sample gives 20,000 to 25,000 clones, around 83% of which show up once; approximately 17% is in the top ten. From germline, CDR1 is LGHNA and CDR2 YSLEER. J lost 5 bases, V lost 1 base, and 6 bases had no gene match. The CDR3 has 15 residues. Of note for this clone: Its specificity is unknown.

The V call is TRBV4-3, the J call TRBJ1-1, with TRBD1 matching over 8 bases. Sample: CD8+ T cells sorted from blood. This receptor was obtained from a woman aged 45-65 years in good health. In DNA, the CDR3 is TGCGCCAGCAGCCAAGCGTTAACAGGGGGTACTGAAGCTTTCTTT. Translation gives CASSQALTGGTEAFF.